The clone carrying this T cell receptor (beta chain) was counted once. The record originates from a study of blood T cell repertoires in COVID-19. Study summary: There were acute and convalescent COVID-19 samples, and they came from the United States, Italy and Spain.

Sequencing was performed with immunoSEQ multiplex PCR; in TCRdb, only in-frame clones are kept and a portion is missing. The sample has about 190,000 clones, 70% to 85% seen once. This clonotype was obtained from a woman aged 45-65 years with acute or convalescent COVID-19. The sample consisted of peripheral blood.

The CDR3, as DNA: TGCAGCGTCCCCCTCGGAGCGTCTAGCGTCTACAATGAGCAGTTCTTC. Protein product: CSVPLGASSVYNEQFF. This chain connects TRBV29-1 to TRBJ2-1, with D possibly matching TRBD2 (6 bases). V was pared by 6 bases and J by 3 bases, with 21 bases between. Germline CDR1 is SQVTM and CDR2 is ANQGSEA. The CDR3 contains 16 residues.